This T cell receptor (beta chain) was recorded in a study of blood T cells in healthy people across ages. In this sample, this clonotype turned up a few times. A second PCR, run for roughly 6 to 11 cycles, used a sample-barcoded 5' primer plus a J-beta primer mix. A template-switch adaptor containing 12 random nucleotides labeled each cDNA molecule. TCRdb itself ran the 5' RACE reads through MiXCR, one entry per CDR3 protein. The sample contains about 720,000 distinct CDR3 sequences, approximately 25% of which appear only once. The V gene's germline CDR1 is MDHEN and CDR2 SYDVKM. This CDR3 is 13 amino acids long. Collection of about 9.4 milliliters of peripheral blood was performed for each donor. These data were also filed under a second study, of T cells of mothers and their children. As that study records: Mother-child pairs who were related displayed a slightly higher overlap than unrelated pairs, a difference that was non-significant. Researchers found no T cell clones that were persistent and microchimeric.

This receptor was taken from a boy aged 10-17 years in good health. Source material: blood. This chain joins TRBV28 and TRBJ2-5, with D tentatively TRBD1 or TRBD2 (5 bases each). The J call is doubtful: the DNA matches TRBJ2-1 better. For the CDR3, the DNA is TGTGCCAGCAGCCGCCCGGGACGGAATGAGCAGTTCTTC. It is translated as CASSRPGRNEQFF.